This is a list of T cell receptor beta chains from one sample in a study of control samples from healthy donors and cancer patients. This table comes from immunoSEQ multiplex PCR, and its TCRdb copy is limited to in-frame clones, with some not included. Of 100,000 to 150,000 clones in the sample, around 93% are singletons; the top ten hold about 2.2%. Sequencing was carried out using blood. The receptors originated from a woman aged 45-65 years in good health. CDR3s include the opening cysteine and the closing phenylalanine or tryptophan. A D gene is named only where the DNA matches it firmly. The size field is filled for only some rows; it gives once, few, many or a size class.

>TRBJ1-6|NA|TRBV6-5|NA
CASAAPAGNNSPLHF
TGTGCCAGCGCAGCCCCTGCGGGTAATAATTCACCCCTCCACTTT
>TRBJ2-2|TRBD1|TRBV28|few
CASSFPGQGVAGELFF
TGTGCCAGCAGTTTCCCGGGACAGGGGGTGGCCGGGGAGCTGTTTTTT
>TRBJ2-2|TRBD1|TRBV6-1|NA
CASSEGTGAGELFF
TGTGCCAGCAGTGAAGGGACAGGGGCCGGGGAGCTGTTTTTT
>TRBJ1-3|NA|TRBV21-1|once
CASSKPGPKLNTIYF
TGTGCCAGCAGCAAACCGGGACCTAAGCTCAACACCATATATTTT
>TRBJ1-6|TRBD1|TRBV6-1|NA
CASSDGGGSALHF
TGTGCCAGCAGTGACGGAGGGGGCTCGGCCCTCCACTTT
>TRBJ2-7|NA|TRBV6-5|NA
CASSYSDATYEQYF
TGTGCCAGCAGTTACTCAGACGCTACCTACGAGCAGTACTTC
>TRBJ1-1|NA|TRBV5-1|NA
CASRLNTEAFF
TGCGCCAGCAGGCTGAACACTGAAGCTTTCTTT
>TRBJ2-1|NA|TRBV19|NA
CASSVSRDVYEQFF
TGTGCCAGTAGTGTCTCTCGGGATGTCTATGAGCAGTTCTTC
>TRBJ2-1|NA|TRBV30|NA
CAWFSSSSYNEQFF
TGTGCCTGGTTTAGCAGTAGCTCCTACAATGAGCAGTTCTTC
>TRBJ1-4|NA|TRBV7-6|NA
CASSLMGSPATNEKLFF
TGTGCCAGCAGCTTAATGGGGAGTCCCGCCACTAATGAAAAACTGTTTTTT
>TRBJ1-5|NA|TRBV27|NA
CASSPGQVSNQPQHF
TGTGCCAGCAGTCCGGGCCAGGTTAGCAATCAGCCCCAGCATTTT
>TRBJ1-2|NA|TRBV15|few
CATSRRTSGEGYTF
TGTGCCACCAGCAGAAGGACCTCAGGGGAAGGCTACACCTTC
>TRBJ2-1|NA|TRBV4-2|NA
CASSQDKGGAGVEQFF
TGTGCCAGCAGCCAAGATAAAGGGGGGGCCGGGGTTGAGCAGTTCTTC
>TRBJ1-2|NA|TRBV28|NA
CASYGIRDGQRGYTF
TGTGCCAGCTATGGGATACGGGACGGTCAGAGGGGCTACACCTTC
>TRBJ2-1|TRBD2|TRBV29-1|many
CSVQLAGALSAREFF
TGCAGCGTACAGCTGGCGGGAGCCCTCTCGGCGCGGGAGTTCTTC
>TRBJ1-1|TRBD1|TRBV10-1|NA
CASSPDRTTEAFF
TGCGCCAGCAGCCCGGACAGGACAACTGAAGCTTTCTTT
>TRBJ2-7|NA|TRBV7-9|NA
CASSLALGGGYEQYF
TGTGCCAGCAGCTTAGCCCTGGGGGGCGGGTACGAGCAGTACTTC